This TCR beta chain comes out of a study of blood T cell repertoires in COVID-19. Study at large: The cDNA or gDNA used as material had been derived from T cells, B-cell-depleted T cells, or PBMCs.

Followed longitudinally, the Seattle patients had been enrolled during active infection. Source study methods: Estimation of nucleated cell counts relied on the amplification of reference gene primers. The protocol was immunoSEQ multiplex PCR, while the TCRdb copy is restricted to in-frame clones and leaves out a portion. V, J and clone size are those of that table, while D and trimming were read from the DNA. In the table there are 100,000 to 150,000 clones, more than 70% of which are singletons. The CDR3 runs to 17 residues. V shed 4 bases and J 2 bases; nucleotides not matched to a gene: 12. Looked up from germline, CDR1 is SGDLS and CDR2 is YYNGEE.

The receptor was isolated from a woman aged 80 or over with COVID-19, enrolled during active disease. Sequencing was carried out using peripheral blood. This chain connects TRBV9 to TRBJ2-1; 7 bases map to TRBD1. CDR3 residues: CASSSPFSGGAYNEQFF. In DNA, the CDR3 is TGTGCCAGCAGCTCACCATTCTCAGGGGGAGCCTACAATGAGCAGTTCTTC.